The sequence of this T cell receptor (beta chain) was determined in a study of T cells in Graves' hyperthyroidism and ophthalmopathy. Overall study context: Blood was drawn when the patient was first diagnosed and still untreated.

Study observations and caveats: Most thyroid clonotypes expanded above 0.001 were also detected in blood.

Exclusion of patients followed from uncontrolled infection, other autoimmune disease, pregnancy or lactation. Clinicians diagnosed patients from clinical symptoms, serum thyroxine and TRAb, thyroid ultrasound and orbital computed tomography. Concerning this clonotype: Antigen: not known.

The germline V gene has CDR1 LNHDA and CDR2 SQIVND (reference sequence). Trimming pared 6 bases from V and 5 bases from J, leaving 13 bases between. This CDR3 spans 14 amino acids. It was RNA transcripts that yielded the amplified TCR beta CDR3 regions. An initial round of RT-PCR targeting the TCR CDR3 relied on the HTBI primer set. TCRdb called the multiplex PCR reads again in MiXCR, with one record for every CDR3 protein. The sample lists fewer than 550,000 distinct CDR3 sequences; 15% to 19% were seen once. The sequence came from a young woman with Graves' hyperthyroidism. The V call is TRBV19, the J call TRBJ2-2; D not certain. The sample consisted of blood. CDR3 region: CASRILFSTGELFF. The CDR3 DNA sequence: TGTGCCAGTAGGATATTATTCTCAACCGGGGAGCTGTTTTTT.